This T cell receptor beta chain was captured in a study of CD8+ T cells in alopecia areata. Study-wide findings and caveats: TCRs were shared less clearly across patients than in mice, possibly for HLA-related reasons. Any link of baseline CD8+ expansion to response, resting on one nonresponder, remains uncertain. Many expanded lesional clones remained in scalp and blood on tofacitinib.

Concerning this clone: As yet, its antigen is unknown.

As to treatment: oral pan-JAK inhibitor, 5-10 mg twice daily. This CDR3 is built from 13 residues. Trimming shortened V by 4 bases and J by 2 bases, and 9 bases separated the two germline ends. CDR1 and CDR2 from the germline V gene are MNHEY and SMNVEV (reference sequence). Sequencing used cDNA as its template, made by extracting RNA and reverse transcribing it. Repertoires were generated with immunoSEQ multiplex PCR, while TCRdb's copy carries only in-frame clones and drops some. The repertoire holds more than 150,000 clones, with 45% to 60% as singletons. This chain uses TRBV27 with TRBJ2-7; D is unresolved. The TCR originated in a human donor with alopecia areata. The sequences come from CD8+ T cells sorted from blood, collected around week 54, from a patient treated with tofacitinib. The CDR3 reads CASSSANTYEQYF. CDR3 nucleotide sequence: TGTGCCAGCAGTTCTGCAAACACCTACGAGCAGTACTTC.